This T cell receptor beta chain came from a study of CD8 T cells in Susac syndrome. For the study at large: Active disease was present in over 5 of the sequenced Susac syndrome patients, whereas roughly 8 of them were in remission. Study-wide results and limits: Within Susac syndrome CD4+ T cell repertoires, clonal expansion was not evident.

Reverse transcription used roughly 0.45 to 1 ug RNA and random hexamers. An immunoSEQ multiplex PCR generated amplified TCR beta CDR3 products spanning 54 Vbeta and 13 Jbeta. TCRdb processed the immunoSEQ multiplex PCR reads anew with MiXCR; each CDR3 protein has one entry. Among 130,000 to 150,000 distinct CDR3 sequences, approximately 94% were seen once, and the ten largest hold roughly 0.084%. TEMRA cells were FACS-enriched and CD8+ and CD4+ T cells negatively isolated. Germline lookup yields CDR1 SGDLS and CDR2 YYNGEE. Trimming took 4 bases from V and 7 from J; bases not matched to a gene: 13. The CDR3 consists of 15 residues. Concerning this clonotype: Its antigen is not identified.

The sequence was obtained from a human donor with Susac syndrome. The sequenced sample consisted of CD4+ T cells from PBMCs. V is TRBV9 and J is TRBJ1-2; the match to TRBD1 covers 7 bases. The CDR3 loop is CASSPDLRTGTGYTF. For the CDR3, the DNA is TGTGCCAGCAGCCCTGATCTAAGGACAGGCACTGGCTACACCTTC.